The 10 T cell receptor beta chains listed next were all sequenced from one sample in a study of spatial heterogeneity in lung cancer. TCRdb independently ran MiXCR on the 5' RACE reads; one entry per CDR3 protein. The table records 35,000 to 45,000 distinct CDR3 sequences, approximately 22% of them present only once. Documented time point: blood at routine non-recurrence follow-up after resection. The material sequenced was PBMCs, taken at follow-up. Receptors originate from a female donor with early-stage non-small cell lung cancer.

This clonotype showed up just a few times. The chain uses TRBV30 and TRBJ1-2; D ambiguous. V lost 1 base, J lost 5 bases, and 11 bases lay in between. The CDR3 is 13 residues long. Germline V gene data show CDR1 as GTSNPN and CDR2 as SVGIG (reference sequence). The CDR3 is CAWSDFGQYGYTF. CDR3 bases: TGTGCCTGGAGTGATTTTGGCCAGTATGGCTACACCTTC. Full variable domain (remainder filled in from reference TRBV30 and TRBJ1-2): SQTIHQWPATLVQPVGSPLSLECTVEGTSNPNLYWYRQAAGRGLQLLFYSVGIGQISSEVPQNLSASRPQDRQFILSSKKLLLSDSGFYLCAWSDFGQYGYTFGSGTRLTVV.

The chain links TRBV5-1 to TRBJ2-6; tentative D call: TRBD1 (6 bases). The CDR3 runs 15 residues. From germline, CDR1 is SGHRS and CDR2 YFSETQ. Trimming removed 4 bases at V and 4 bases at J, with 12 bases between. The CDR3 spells CASSPTGNGANVLTF. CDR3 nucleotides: TGCGCCAGCAGCCCCACAGGGAACGGGGCCAACGTCCTGACTTTC.

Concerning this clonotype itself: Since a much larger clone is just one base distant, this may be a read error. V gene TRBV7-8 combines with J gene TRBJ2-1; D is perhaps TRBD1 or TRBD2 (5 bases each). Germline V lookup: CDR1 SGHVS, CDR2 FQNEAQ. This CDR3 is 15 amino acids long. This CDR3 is CASKPGRDPYSEQFF. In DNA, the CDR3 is TGTGCCAGCAAGCCGGGACGGGACCCCTACAGTGAGCAGTTCTTC.

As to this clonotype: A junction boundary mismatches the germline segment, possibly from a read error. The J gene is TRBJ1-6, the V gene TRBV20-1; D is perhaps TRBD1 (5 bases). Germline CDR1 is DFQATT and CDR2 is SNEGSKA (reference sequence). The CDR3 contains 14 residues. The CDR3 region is CSAGDSAHNSPLHF. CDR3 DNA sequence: TGCAGTGCTGGAGACAGTGCCCATAATTCACCCCTCCACTTT.

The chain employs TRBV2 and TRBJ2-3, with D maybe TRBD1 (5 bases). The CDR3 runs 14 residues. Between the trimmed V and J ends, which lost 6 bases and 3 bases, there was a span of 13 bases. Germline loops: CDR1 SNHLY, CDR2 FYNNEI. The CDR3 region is CASSLTEGTDTQYF. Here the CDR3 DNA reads TGTGCCAGCAGCCTGACAGAAGGTACAGATACGCAGTATTTT.

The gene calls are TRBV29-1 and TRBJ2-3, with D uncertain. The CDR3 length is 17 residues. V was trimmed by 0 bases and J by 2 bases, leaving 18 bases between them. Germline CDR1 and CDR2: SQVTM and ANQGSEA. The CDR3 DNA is TGCAGCGTTGAAGATCGTCGAAGCCACCTTAACACAGATACGCAGTATTTT. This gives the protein CSVEDRRSHLNTDTQYF.

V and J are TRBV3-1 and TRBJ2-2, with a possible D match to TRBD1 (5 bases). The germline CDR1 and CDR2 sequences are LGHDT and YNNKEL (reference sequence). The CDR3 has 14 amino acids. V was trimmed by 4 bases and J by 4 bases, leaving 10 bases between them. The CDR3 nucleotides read TGTGCCAGCAGCCGACAGTTAATCACCGGGGAGCTGTTTTTT. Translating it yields CASSRQLITGELFF.

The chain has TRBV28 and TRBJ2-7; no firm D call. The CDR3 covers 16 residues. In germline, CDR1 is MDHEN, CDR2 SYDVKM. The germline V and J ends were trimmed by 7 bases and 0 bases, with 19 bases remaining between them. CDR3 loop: CASNPMGKLTSYEQYF. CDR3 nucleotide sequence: TGTGCCAGCAACCCAATGGGGAAACTCACCTCCTACGAGCAGTACTTC.

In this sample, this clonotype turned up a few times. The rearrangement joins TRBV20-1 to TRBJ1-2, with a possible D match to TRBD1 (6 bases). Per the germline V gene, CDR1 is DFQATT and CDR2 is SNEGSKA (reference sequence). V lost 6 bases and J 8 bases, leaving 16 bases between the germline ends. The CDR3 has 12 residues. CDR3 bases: TGCAGTGCAACAACAGGGTGGGAAGGCTACACCTTC. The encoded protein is CSATTGWEGYTF.

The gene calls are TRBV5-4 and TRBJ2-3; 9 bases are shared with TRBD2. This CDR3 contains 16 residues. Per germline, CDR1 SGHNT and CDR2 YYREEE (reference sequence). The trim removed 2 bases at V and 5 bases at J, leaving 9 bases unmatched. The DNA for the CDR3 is TGTGCCAGCAGCTTTGAACCGGGACTAGCTGTAGATACGCAGTATTTT. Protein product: CASSFEPGLAVDTQYF.